Presented here are 32 T cell receptor beta chains from one specimen sequenced in a study of early T cells in non-severe SARS-CoV-2 infection. TCRdb processed the 5' RACE reads anew with MiXCR; each CDR3 protein has one entry. The sample lists fewer than 65,000 distinct CDR3 sequences, about 9.3% occurring once. The sequenced sample was whole blood. The receptors were gathered from an adult who was a healthcare worker with PCR-confirmed SARS-CoV-2 infection or an uninfected control (not recorded which).

The gene calls are TRBV27 and TRBJ2-5, with D possibly being TRBD2 (6 bases). Germline V gene data show CDR1 as MNHEY and CDR2 as SMNVEV (reference sequence). Trimming shortened V by 6 bases and J by 2 bases, and 13 bases separated the two germline ends. The CDR3 totals 14 residues. This chain's CDR3 is CASRPRDWQETQYF. The CDR3 DNA reads TGTGCCAGCAGGCCTAGGGACTGGCAAGAGACCCAGTACTTC.

This chain joins TRBV15 and TRBJ2-1, with no clear D. This CDR3 is 13 amino acids long. With 0 bases removed from V and 15 bases from J, the gap between germline ends came to 15 bases. The germline gives CDR1 LNHNV, CDR2 YYDKDF (reference sequence). The CDR3 protein is CATSRDTLHHPFF. CDR3 coding DNA: TGTGCCACCAGCAGAGATACCTTGCATCACCCGTTCTTC.

The table lists this clonotype with many counts. The chain carries TRBV29-1 and TRBJ2-3, with D possibly matching TRBD1 (5 bases). Looked up from germline, CDR1 is SQVTM and CDR2 is ANQGSEA. Trimming took 5 bases from V and 4 from J, leaving 16 bases between them. CDR3 length: 14 amino acids. The CDR3 DNA follows: TGCAGCGTTCAAAGGACAAGCGTAGCAGATACGCAGTATTTT. Its translation: CSVQRTSVADTQYF.

This clonotype showed up many times. This chain connects TRBV28 to TRBJ2-6; D is undetermined. The V end lost 7 bases, the J end lost 0 bases, and 10 bases lay between the germline ends. Germline loops: CDR1 MDHEN, CDR2 SYDVKM. CDR3 length equals 15 residues. Written as DNA, the CDR3 is TGTGCCAGCACTGTATCCCTCTCTGGGGCCAACGTCCTGACTTTC. Translating it yields CASTVSLSGANVLTF.

The table lists this clonotype with a few counts. This chain connects TRBV5-1 to TRBJ1-4; 8 nucleotides match TRBD1. The CDR3 runs to 15 residues. The trim removed 0 bases at V and 8 bases at J, leaving 6 bases unmatched. Germline loops: CDR1 SGHRS, CDR2 YFSETQ. The DNA for the CDR3 is TGCGCCAGCAGCTTGGGCGGACAGGGCGGCGAAAAACTGTTTTTT. This translates into CASSLGGQGGEKLFF.

There are many counts of this clonotype. This chain connects TRBV11-2 to TRBJ2-5, with unresolved D. V shed 0 bases and J shed 4 bases, with 9 bases lying between them. There are 14 residues in the CDR3. Germline V gives CDR1 SGHAT, CDR2 FQNNGV. The CDR3 bases are TGTGCCAGCAGCTTAGACCTGAGTTCAGAGACCCAGTACTTC. It encodes CASSLDLSSETQYF. The full variable domain, rest sourced from reference TRBV11-2 and TRBJ2-5, is EAGVAQSPRYKIIEKRQSVAFWCNPISGHATLYWYQQILGQGPKLLIQFQNNGVVDDSQLPKDRFSAERLKGVDSTLKIQPAKLEDSAVYLCASSLDLSSETQYFGPGTRLLVL.

In its sample, this clonotype was seen many times. V gene TRBV11-2 combines with J gene TRBJ1-1, with 8 bases lining up with TRBD1. V lost 5 bases to trimming and J lost 5 bases; unmatched junction nucleotides: 7. In germline, CDR1 is SGHAT, CDR2 FQNNGV. This CDR3 has 14 amino acids. The DNA for the CDR3 is TGTGCCAGCAGCACACGGACAGGGAGAACTGAAGCTTTCTTT. Amino acid sequence: CASSTRTGRTEAFF.

This clonotype occurred many times. The rearrangement links TRBV10-3 to TRBJ1-1, with TRBD1 matching 8 bases. Germline V lookup: CDR1 ENHRY, CDR2 SYGVKD. Germline trimming cut 8 bases from V and 0 bases from J; bases unmatched to any gene: 5. The CDR3 has 14 residues. The CDR3, as DNA: TGTGCCATCCGCGGGACAGGCATGAACACTGAAGCTTTCTTT. This sequence encodes CAIRGTGMNTEAFF.

The rearrangement joins TRBV28 to TRBJ2-5; D might be TRBD2 (5 bases). Germline V gene sequence: CDR1 MDHEN, CDR2 SYDVKM. CDR3 length: 14 residues. Trimming left V 10 bases short and J 1 base short, with 16 bases between. CDR3: CATKPGGLQETQYF. The CDR3 DNA is TGTGCCACCAAACCGGGCGGGCTCCAAGAGACCCAGTACTTC.

This clonotype was observed many times. The chain carries TRBV12-3 or TRBV12-4 and TRBJ2-1; a weak D match, TRBD2 (6 bases). Deletions cut 4 bases from V and 6 bases from J, with 13 bases between. There are 14 residues in the CDR3. DNA of the CDR3: TGTGCCAGCAGTTCCATTACTAGCACCAATGAGCAGTTCTTC. Amino acids: CASSSITSTNEQFF.

This clonotype was recorded at least ten times. Here the CDR3 reads CASSYGAGYTF. CDR3 nucleotide sequence: TGTGCCAGCAGTTACGGGGCTGGCTACACCTTC. The rearrangement joins TRBV6-6 to TRBJ1-2; D possibly corresponds to TRBD1 (5 bases). In germline, CDR1 is MNHNY, CDR2 SVGAGI (reference sequence). The CDR3 is made up of 11 amino acids. V lost 2 bases to trimming and J lost 7 bases, with 5 bases between them.

This clonotype was picked up a small number of times. V gene TRBV20-1 combines with J gene TRBJ2-5; 7 bases fit TRBD2. V shed 1 base and J 5 bases; nucleotides not matched to a gene: 4. In germline, CDR1 is DFQATT, CDR2 SNEGSKA (reference sequence). The CDR3 has 13 residues. The CDR3 is CSARVVAGETQYF. The CDR3 DNA follows: TGCAGTGCTAGAGTGGTAGCGGGCGAGACCCAGTACTTC.

J is TRBJ2-5 and V is TRBV7-9; D is unclear. This CDR3 comprises 13 residues. In germline, CDR1 is SEHNR, CDR2 FQNEAQ (reference sequence). Trimming pared 1 base from V and 1 base from J, leaving 4 bases between. This chain's CDR3 is CASSLGAQETQYF. DNA of the CDR3: TGTGCCAGCAGCTTAGGGGCCCAAGAGACCCAGTACTTC. Filled out from reference TRBV7-9 and TRBJ2-5, the complete variable domain reads DTGVSQNPRHKITKRGQNVTFRCDPISEHNRLYWYRQTLGQGPEFLTYFQNEAQLEKSRLLSDRFSAERPKGSFSTLEIQRTEQGDSAMYLCASSLGAQETQYFGPGTRLLVL.

V and J are TRBV9 and TRBJ2-2, with D perhaps given as TRBD1 or TRBD2 (5 bases each). Per the germline V gene, CDR1 is SGDLS and CDR2 is YYNGEE. The V end lost 0 bases, the J end lost 6 bases, and 12 bases lay between the germline ends. The CDR3 is made up of 15 amino acids. CDR3 DNA: TGTGCCAGCAGCGTAGGAGGGAAACAGGCCGGGGAGCTGTTTTTT. It yields the protein CASSVGGKQAGELFF.

This clonotype was found a few times. The chain couples TRBV28 to TRBJ2-1; D unclear. Germline CDR1 and CDR2: MDHEN and SYDVKM. V shed 4 bases and J shed 5 bases, with 12 bases lying between them. The CDR3 consists of 14 residues. CDR3 sequence: CASSSPPANNEQFF. CDR3 in DNA: TGTGCCAGCAGTTCACCTCCGGCCAACAATGAGCAGTTCTTC.

A word on this clonotype: An end of the junction does not agree with germline; a read error may underlie this. The chain employs TRBV11-2 and TRBJ1-6, with 8 bases lining up with TRBD1. Germline V CDR1 and CDR2: SGHAT, FQNNGV. This CDR3 spans 17 amino acids. CDR3 in DNA: TGTGTCAGCAGCTTAGGAGCGGCAGGGGGCCTGGATTCACCCCTCCACTTT. Amino acids: CVSSLGAAGGLDSPLHF. Full variable domain (remainder filled in from reference TRBV11-2 and TRBJ1-6): EAGVAQSPRYKIIEKRQSVAFWCNPISGHATLYWYQQILGQGPKLLIQFQNNGVVDDSQLPKDRFSAERLKGVDSTLKIQPAKLEDSAVYLCVSSLGAAGGLDSPLHFGNGTRLTVT.

The chain links TRBV29-1 to TRBJ1-1; no reliable D call. CDR3 size: 13 residues. Germline CDR1 is SQVTM and CDR2 is ANQGSEA. V was shortened by 8 bases and J by 1 base, with 14 bases between the two germline ends. Here the CDR3 reads CSYSTEGNTEAFF. As DNA, the CDR3 is TGCAGCTATAGTACAGAAGGGAACACTGAAGCTTTCTTT. Supplemented by reference TRBV29-1 and TRBJ1-1, the full variable domain reads SAVISQKPSRDICQRGTSLTIQCQVDSQVTMMFWYRQQPGQSLTLIATANQGSEATYESGFVIDKFPISRPNLTFSTLTVSNMSPEDSSIYLCSYSTEGNTEAFFGQGTRLTVV.

In DNA form, the CDR3 reads TGTGCCAGCAGCTTAGGGGACTACTCATTAAGCTCCTACAATGAGCAGTTCTTC. Translated: CASSLGDYSLSSYNEQFF. This rearrangement joins TRBV7-9 to TRBJ2-1, with TRBD2 matching 7 bases. J gave up 0 bases and V 1 base, and 9 bases lay outside the gene matches. The germline gives CDR1 SEHNR, CDR2 FQNEAQ (reference sequence). CDR3 length: 18 residues.

This clonotype was observed many times. In DNA, the CDR3 is TGTGCCAGCAGTTTCCTAGATGGTGGGGGCACTGAAGCTTTCTTT. Encoded protein: CASSFLDGGGTEAFF. The gene calls are TRBV28 and TRBJ1-1, with D maybe TRBD1 (5 bases). Germline assignment: CDR1 MDHEN and CDR2 SYDVKM. The CDR3 loop spans 15 amino acids. Deletions cut 3 bases from V and 4 bases from J, with 15 bases between.

This clonotype was seen a single time. J is TRBJ2-7 and V is TRBV5-1; D might be TRBD1 (6 bases). Trimming took 2 bases from V and 5 from J, leaving 8 bases between them. This CDR3 contains 12 residues. Germline CDR1 is SGHRS and CDR2 is YFSETQ. CDR3 DNA sequence: TGCGCCAGCAGCTTCCCAGGGGACGAGCAGTACTTC. Protein: CASSFPGDEQYF.

The chain joins TRBV4-2 to TRBJ2-7; 7 nucleotides agree with TRBD2. Germline CDR1 and CDR2: LGHNA and YNFKEQ. CDR3 length equals 14 residues. Germline trimming cut 2 bases from V and 7 bases from J; bases unmatched to any gene: 8. In DNA, the CDR3 is TGTGCCAGCAGCCAAACCGGCGGGAGCCTTGAGCAGTACTTC. This codes for CASSQTGGSLEQYF.

This clonotype was seen a few times. This rearrangement joins TRBV6-5 to TRBJ1-1, with TRBD1 matching 7 bases. CDR1 and CDR2 (germline): MNHEY, SVGAGI. The CDR3 has 17 amino acids. The V gene end was trimmed by 5 bases and the J gene end by 1 base; junction bases not matched to a gene: 13. Here the CDR3 DNA reads TGTGCCAGCAGTACCCCCGGGACAGCCACGTGGAACACTGAAGCTTTCTTT. Amino acids: CASSTPGTATWNTEAFF.

The chain links TRBV5-1 to TRBJ2-1; 10 bases map to TRBD1. The germline V gene has CDR1 SGHRS and CDR2 YFSETQ. The CDR3 is 19 amino acids. J lost 0 bases, V lost 4 bases, and 13 bases had no gene match. CDR3 amino acids: CASSVRARDRGSSYNEQFF. In DNA, the CDR3 is TGCGCCAGCAGCGTGCGAGCCCGGGACAGGGGATCCTCCTACAATGAGCAGTTCTTC.

About this clonotype itself: A much larger clone lies a single base off, so this may be a read error. CDR3 protein: CVSSPYRGTRHTF. The CDR3 DNA follows: TGTGTCAGCAGTCCGTACAGGGGGACCCGTCACACCTTC. This chain joins TRBV27 and TRBJ1-2; 8 nucleotides line up with TRBD1. Germline V CDR1 and CDR2: MNHEY, SMNVEV (reference sequence). The CDR3 runs to 13 residues.

This clonotype has a count of ten or more. The V and J genes are TRBV13 and TRBJ1-2; the D gene is possibly TRBD1 (5 bases). The CDR3 runs 15 residues. V was clipped by 0 bases and J by 2 bases, with 10 bases between them. Germline-derived CDR1 and CDR2 are PRHDT and FYEKMQ (reference sequence). This CDR3 reads CASSLGRQRNYGYTF. The CDR3 DNA follows: TGTGCCAGCAGCTTAGGGCGACAGCGAAACTATGGCTACACCTTC.

The chain carries TRBV10-3 and TRBJ2-7; D is possibly TRBD1 (6 bases). CDR3 length: 14 amino acids. CDR1 ENHRY and CDR2 SYGVKD come from the germline V gene. V gave up 2 bases and J gave up 6 bases, with 14 bases separating them. CDR3 residues: CAISETNLGGEQYF. The CDR3 coding sequence is TGTGCCATCAGTGAGACGAACCTAGGGGGCGAGCAGTACTTC.

V is TRBV6-5 and J is TRBJ1-5; no clear D gene. The CDR3 has 13 amino acids. Germline-derived CDR1 and CDR2 are MNHEY and SVGAGI. Trimming stripped 2 bases from V and 6 bases from J, with 8 bases between. In DNA form, the CDR3 reads TGTGCCAGCAGTTACGCAGAGAGTCAGCCCCAGCATTTT. Its protein is CASSYAESQPQHF.

This chain connects TRBV7-3 to TRBJ2-1, with 10 bases identical to TRBD2. CDR1 and CDR2 (germline): SGHTA, FQGTGA. After removal of 5 bases from V and 8 bases from J, the junction contained 6 bases not matched to a gene. The CDR3 is 14 residues long. The CDR3 sequence: CASSSRLAGDEQFF. CDR3 coding DNA: TGTGCCAGCAGCAGCCGCCTAGCGGGAGATGAGCAGTTCTTC.

This clonotype showed up many times. This chain joins TRBV20-1 and TRBJ2-7; 9 bases agree with TRBD2. The length of the CDR3 is 14 residues. CDR1 is DFQATT and CDR2 is SNEGSKA in the germline V gene (reference sequence). V shed 5 bases, J shed 0 bases, and the junction held 5 bases outside the gene matches. CDR3 nucleotides: TGCAGTGCTTTAGCGGGAGAAAGCTCCTACGAGCAGTACTTC. Translated, it gives CSALAGESSYEQYF.

This clonotype was detected a few times. The V and J genes are TRBV13 and TRBJ2-6; D perhaps matches TRBD1 (5 bases). Per the germline V gene, CDR1 is PRHDT and CDR2 is FYEKMQ (reference sequence). CDR3 size: 15 residues. V gave up 5 bases and J gave up 1 base, with 9 bases separating them. This chain's CDR3 is CASSPSGSGANVLTF. The DNA for the CDR3 is TGTGCCAGCAGCCCATCAGGGTCTGGGGCCAACGTCCTGACTTTC.

This clonotype was recorded many times. The chain uses TRBV11-2 and TRBJ2-2, with a weak D call TRBD2 (5 bases). Germline V gene data show CDR1 as SGHAT and CDR2 as FQNNGV. CDR3 length equals 16 residues. V gave up 0 bases and J gave up 1 base, with 9 bases separating them. The CDR3 bases are TGTGCCAGCAGCTTAGAACTAGTTGGGAACACCGGGGAGCTGTTTTTT. It specifies CASSLELVGNTGELFF.

Many counts were recorded for this clonotype. The V call is TRBV12-3 or TRBV12-4, the J call TRBJ2-1; D tentatively reads TRBD1 or TRBD2 (6 bases each). Trimming stripped 0 bases from V and 7 bases from J, with 10 bases between. The CDR3 is 14 residues long. In DNA form, the CDR3 reads TGTGCCAGCAGTTTAGCTACAGGGAGGAATGAGCAGTTCTTC. Translation: CASSLATGRNEQFF.